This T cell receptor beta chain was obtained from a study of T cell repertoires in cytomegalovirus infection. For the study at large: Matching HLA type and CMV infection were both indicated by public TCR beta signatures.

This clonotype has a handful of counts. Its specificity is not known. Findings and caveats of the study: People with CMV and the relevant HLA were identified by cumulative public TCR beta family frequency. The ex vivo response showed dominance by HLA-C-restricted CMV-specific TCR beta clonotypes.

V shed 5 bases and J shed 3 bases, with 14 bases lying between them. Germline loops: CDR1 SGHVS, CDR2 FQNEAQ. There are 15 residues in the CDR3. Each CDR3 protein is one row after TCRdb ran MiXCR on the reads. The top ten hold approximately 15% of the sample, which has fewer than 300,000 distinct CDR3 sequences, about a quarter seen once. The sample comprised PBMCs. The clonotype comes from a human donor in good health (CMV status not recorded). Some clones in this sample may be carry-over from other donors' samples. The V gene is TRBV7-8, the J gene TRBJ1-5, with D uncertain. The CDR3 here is CASSPRSWVNQPQHF. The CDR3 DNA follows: TGTGCCAGCAGCCCGAGATCGTGGGTCAATCAGCCCCAGCATTTT. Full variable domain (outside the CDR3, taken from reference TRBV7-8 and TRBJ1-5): GAGVSQSPRYKVAKRGQDVALRCDPISGHVSLFWYQQALGQGPEFLTYFQNEAQLDKSGLPSDRFFAERPEGSVSTLKIQRTQQEDSAVYLCASSPRSWVNQPQHFGDGTRLSIL.